One and the same sample provided the 21 T cell receptor beta chains below, sequenced in a study of Ad26.COV2.S vaccination and SARS-CoV-2 variants. The method was immunoSEQ multiplex PCR; TCRdb's version includes in-frame clones alone and lacks a portion of them. The sample lists about 400,000 clones; approximately 90% were seen once. Treatment reported: approximately 18 received Ad26.COV2.S at low or high dose, single or two shots; about 5 received placebo; per-sample allocation not given. Sampling was done on day 63 after the first vaccine or placebo injection. The source was peripheral blood, collected in a trial of Ad26.COV2.S vaccine versus placebo. These receptors were collected from a person aged 18-60 years who received the Ad26.COV2.S COVID-19 vaccine or a placebo.

The V and J genes are TRBV24-1 and TRBJ2-3, with 7 bases identical to TRBD2. The ends lost 7 bases at V and 2 bases at J; junction bases unmatched: 5. Germline CDR1 and CDR2: KGHDR and SFDVKD. The CDR3 has 14 amino acids. The CDR3 protein is CATSLAEDTDTQYF. In DNA form, the CDR3 reads TGTGCCACCAGCCTAGCGGAGGACACAGATACGCAGTATTTT.

The chain combines TRBV5-6 with TRBJ1-2, with 10 bases aligning to TRBD1. V shed 4 bases and J 7 bases; nucleotides not matched to a gene: 10. Germline lookup yields CDR1 SGHDT and CDR2 YYEEEE. The CDR3 runs to 15 residues. CDR3 sequence reads: CASSVTGTGVGGYTF. The DNA of the CDR3 is TGTGCCAGCAGCGTTACCGGGACAGGGGTAGGTGGCTACACCTTC. Together with reference TRBV5-6 and TRBJ1-2, the CDR3 gives the full variable domain: DAGVTQSPTHLIKTRGQQVTLRCSPKSGHDTVSWYQQALGQGPQFIFQYYEEEERQRGNFPDRFSGHQFPNYSSELNVNALLLGDSALYLCASSVTGTGVGGYTFGSGTRLTVV.

The chain carries TRBV5-1 and TRBJ2-7; TRBD2 matches 7 bases. J was trimmed by 2 bases and V by 4 bases; bases with no gene match: 9. Germline CDR1 is SGHRS and CDR2 is YFSETQ. The CDR3 consists of 15 residues. CDR3 sequence: CASSAASGTTYEQYF. DNA for the CDR3: TGCGCCAGCAGCGCGGCTTCCGGGACTACCTACGAGCAGTACTTC.

DNA of the CDR3: TGTGCCACCGGGGGACTAGCGGGTAGATATTCCTACAATGAGCAGTTCTTC. Residues: CATGGLAGRYSYNEQFF. V and J are TRBV24-1 and TRBJ2-1; 12 bases are shared with TRBD2. The CDR3 sequence is 17 residues long. From germline, CDR1 is KGHDR and CDR2 SFDVKD. V gave up 9 bases and J gave up 1 base; unmatched junction bases: 9.

V is TRBV19 and J is TRBJ1-1, with no clear D. The length of the CDR3 is 12 residues. Germline lookup yields CDR1 LNHDA and CDR2 SQIVND (reference sequence). V lost 3 bases and J lost 10, with 12 bases in between. The CDR3 is CASSIADYGAFF. The CDR3 DNA follows: TGTGCCAGTAGTATTGCCGACTATGGAGCTTTCTTT.

The V gene is TRBV4-1, the J gene TRBJ1-1; D ambiguous. The ends were cut back, 6 bases at V and 2 bases at J, with 13 bases in the middle. The CDR3 is 14 residues long. Germline V gives CDR1 MGHRA, CDR2 YSYEKL. CDR3 in DNA: TGCGCCAGCAGTGACCCGAAGCTCAACACTGAAGCTTTCTTT. Translating it yields CASSDPKLNTEAFF.

The chain uses TRBV5-5 and TRBJ1-1, with D possibly being TRBD1 (5 bases). Deletions cut 1 base from V and 4 bases from J, with 8 bases between. The CDR3 spans 13 residues. Germline lookup yields CDR1 SGHKS and CDR2 YYEKEE (reference sequence). The CDR3 DNA reads TGTGCCAGCAGCTTGTGGGGGAGCACTGAAGCTTTCTTT. Its protein is CASSLWGSTEAFF.

The chain has TRBV28 and TRBJ1-5; D is ambiguous. CDR1 and CDR2 from the germline V gene are MDHEN and SYDVKM. CDR3 length: 13 residues. Trimming took 2 bases from V and 7 from J, leaving 9 bases between them. CDR3 in amino acids: CASSLQTFQPQHF. For the CDR3, the DNA is TGTGCCAGCAGTTTACAGACGTTCCAGCCCCAGCATTTT.

This chain connects TRBV3-1 (or the pseudogene TRBV3-2) to TRBJ2-2; the D is unclear. CDR1 LGHDT and CDR2 YNNKEL come from the germline V gene (reference sequence). The CDR3 is 11 amino acids. Trimming left V 0 bases short and J 9 bases short, with 2 bases between. The CDR3 nucleotides are TGTGCCAGCAGCCAAGACAGGGAGCTGTTTTTT. Translated: CASSQDRELFF.

CDR3 protein: CASSAFNGLASYEQYF. CDR3 in DNA: TGTGCCAGCAGCGCCTTCAATGGGCTGGCCTCCTACGAGCAGTACTTC. This sequence joins TRBV5-4 and TRBJ2-7; no clear D gene. The germline V gene has CDR1 SGHNT and CDR2 YYREEE (reference sequence). CDR3 size: 16 residues. Trimming shortened V by 4 bases and J by 0 bases, and 17 bases separated the two germline ends. The full variable domain, in which reference TRBV5-4 and TRBJ2-7 provide the parts outside the CDR3, is ETGVTQSPTHLIKTRGQQVTLRCSSQSGHNTVSWYQQALGQGPQFIFQYYREEENGRGNFPPRFSGLQFPNYSSELNVNALELDDSALYLCASSAFNGLASYEQYFGPGTRLTVT.

The chain carries TRBV9 and TRBJ1-4; 12 bases are a match to TRBD1. The CDR3 spans 15 residues. Germline CDR1 and CDR2: SGDLS and YYNGEE. The junction had 5 bases not matched to a gene; V was cut back by 3 bases and J by 8 bases. The CDR3 loop is CASSATGTGGEKLFF. CDR3 in DNA: TGTGCCAGCAGCGCAACCGGGACAGGGGGCGAAAAACTGTTTTTT.

V is TRBV6-5 and J is TRBJ1-4; TRBD1 is a possible D gene (5 bases). There are 15 residues in the CDR3. In germline, CDR1 is MNHEY, CDR2 SVGAGI. The V gene lost 2 bases and the J gene lost 7 bases, with 14 bases spanning the gap. The CDR3 region is CASSYRDPRVEKLFF. In DNA, the CDR3 is TGTGCCAGCAGTTACCGGGACCCTAGGGTTGAAAAACTGTTTTTT.

In its sample, this clone was seen once. V is TRBV11-2 and J is TRBJ2-3; no firm D call. Germline loops: CDR1 SGHAT, CDR2 FQNNGV. Trimming left V 0 bases short and J 2 bases short, with 6 bases between. This CDR3 has 14 residues. The DNA for the CDR3 is TGTGCCAGCAGCTTAGAGGTTAACACAGATACGCAGTATTTT. As protein: CASSLEVNTDTQYF.

This clone appeared once. V is TRBV11-1 and J is TRBJ1-2; tentative D call: TRBD1 (5 bases). The CDR3 has 12 residues. V dropped 5 bases and J dropped 7 bases, with 11 bases sitting between them. From germline, CDR1 is SGHAT and CDR2 FQDESV (reference sequence). The CDR3 DNA follows: TGTGCCAGCAGCACTCAGGGTCCTGGCTACACCTTC. Residues: CASSTQGPGYTF.

The gene calls are TRBV4-3 and TRBJ2-3; D is uncertain. This CDR3 has 15 amino acids. The V end lost 2 bases, the J end lost 0 bases, and 9 bases lay between the germline ends. Germline-derived CDR1 and CDR2 are LGHNA and YSLEER. The CDR3 is CASSQNPGSTDTQYF. The CDR3 region has the DNA TGCGCCAGCAGCCAAAACCCGGGTAGCACAGATACGCAGTATTTT.

J is TRBJ2-7 and V is TRBV5-4; D unclear. With 5 bases removed from V and 3 bases from J, the gap between germline ends came to 6 bases. The CDR3 runs 11 residues. CDR1 is SGHNT and CDR2 is YYREEE in the germline V gene (reference sequence). This CDR3 is CASSQDYEQYF. CDR3 nucleotide sequence: TGTGCCAGCAGTCAAGACTACGAGCAGTACTTC.

This chain's CDR3 is CASSQYQRETGELFF. As DNA, the CDR3 is TGTGCCAGCTCCCAGTATCAGCGGGAAACCGGGGAGCTGTTTTTT. The rearrangement uses TRBV18 and TRBJ2-2, with 7 bases lining up with TRBD2. Trimming took 6 bases from V and 5 from J; bases not matched to a gene: 9. Germline V gene data show CDR1 as KGHSH and CDR2 as LQKENI. The CDR3 is 15 residues long.

V usage is TRBV5-1 and J usage is TRBJ2-1, with D perhaps matching TRBD1 (6 bases). The CDR3 spans 17 residues. Trimming took off 1 base at V and 7 bases at J, with 21 bases between the two ends. Germline lookup yields CDR1 SGHRS and CDR2 YFSETQ. The CDR3 region is CASSLPDGGRYGNEQFF. The DNA for the CDR3 is TGCGCCAGCAGCTTGCCCGATGGGGGCCGGTACGGGAATGAGCAGTTCTTC.

V is TRBV28 and J is TRBJ2-7; no clear D. Germline V gene sequence: CDR1 MDHEN, CDR2 SYDVKM. The CDR3 consists of 15 residues. V lost 3 bases and J 0 bases, leaving 12 bases between the germline ends. The CDR3 spells CASSFLASGSYEQYF. CDR3 in DNA: TGTGCCAGCAGTTTTCTGGCGTCGGGCTCCTACGAGCAGTACTTC.

The V and J genes are TRBV24-1 and TRBJ2-5; 7 bases agree with TRBD1. Germline V gene sequence: CDR1 KGHDR, CDR2 SFDVKD. The CDR3 length is 14 residues. J was trimmed by 2 bases and V by 9 bases; bases with no gene match: 8. DNA of the CDR3: TGTGCCACCGCCTCCGGGACAGTACAAGAGACCCAGTACTTC. Translation gives CATASGTVQETQYF.

The V call is TRBV6-1, the J call TRBJ1-2, with 9 bases aligning to TRBD1. V was clipped by 2 bases and J by 3 bases; unmatched bases: 4. In germline, CDR1 is MNHNS, CDR2 SASEGT. The CDR3 spans 15 residues. CDR3: CASSETGGADYGYTF. The CDR3 region has the DNA TGTGCCAGCAGTGAAACAGGGGGCGCGGACTATGGCTACACCTTC.